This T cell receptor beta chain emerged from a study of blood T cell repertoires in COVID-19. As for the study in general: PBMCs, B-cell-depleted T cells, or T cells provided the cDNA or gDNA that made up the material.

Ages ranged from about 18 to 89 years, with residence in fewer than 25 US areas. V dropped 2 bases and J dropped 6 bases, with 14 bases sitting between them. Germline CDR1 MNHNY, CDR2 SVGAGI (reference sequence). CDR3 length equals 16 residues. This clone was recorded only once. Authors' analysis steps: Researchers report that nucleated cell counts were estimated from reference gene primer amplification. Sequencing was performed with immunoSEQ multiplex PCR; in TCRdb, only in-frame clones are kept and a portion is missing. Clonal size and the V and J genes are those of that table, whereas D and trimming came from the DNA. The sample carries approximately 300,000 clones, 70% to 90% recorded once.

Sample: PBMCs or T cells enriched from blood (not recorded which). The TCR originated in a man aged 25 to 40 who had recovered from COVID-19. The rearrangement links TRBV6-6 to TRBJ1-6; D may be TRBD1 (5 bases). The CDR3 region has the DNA TGTGCCAGCAGTTACGGGACTAGCAGACTTAATTCACCCCTCCACTTT. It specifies CASSYGTSRLNSPLHF.